This TCR beta chain was recorded in a study of OX40 agonist ivuxolimab in advanced cancers. J lost 9 bases, V lost 3 bases, and 5 bases had no gene match. The CDR3 length is 13 residues. The germline V gene has CDR1 SGHAT and CDR2 FQNNGV. Assay used: immunoSEQ multiplex PCR; TCRdb lists only in-frame clones, some missing. The sample has 70,000 or so clones; about 90% are singletons. The sequence came from an adult with an advanced solid tumor such as melanoma, head and neck, liver or kidney cancer. The material was CD4+ or CD8+ T cells sorted from blood, obtained in a trial of the OX40 agonist ivuxolimab. This sequence joins TRBV11-2 and TRBJ2-1, with 7 nucleotides matching TRBD2. The CDR3: CASSLVGGVEQFF. The CDR3 bases are TGTGCCAGCAGCTTGGTTGGGGGGGTTGAGCAGTTCTTC.